This T cell receptor (beta chain) comes out of a study of blood T cell repertoires in COVID-19. Overall study: Researchers got acute and convalescent COVID-19 samples from the United States, Italy and Spain. Sample material is recorded as cDNA or gDNA derived from T cells, B-cell-depleted T cells, or PBMCs.

Per the original methods: Amplification from reference gene primers served as the basis for estimated nucleated cell counts. Generated by immunoSEQ multiplex PCR, the TCRdb table keeps only in-frame clones and is missing some. The D gene and trimming were derived from the DNA, and the V and J assignments and clone size from that table. The sample has roughly 170,000 clones; approximately 87% are singletons. V lost 6 bases, J lost 5 bases, and 10 bases lay in between. From germline, CDR1 is SGHDN and CDR2 FVKESK. CDR3 length: 12 residues. J is TRBJ1-1 and V is TRBV14; D is unclear. The receptor was isolated from a man between 65 and 85 years old with active or convalescent COVID-19. Material for sequencing was peripheral blood. The CDR3 DNA reads TGTGCCAGCAGACACACGGGAACTGAAGCTTTCTTT. Residues: CASRHTGTEAFF.